This TCR beta chain appears in the sequencing data of a study of a mutant IDH1 vaccine in newly diagnosed glioma. On the study more broadly: Patients were started on vaccination 4-6 weeks after radiotherapy alone, or with temozolomide cycles. A roughly 60% male, around 38% female split and a mean age of roughly 44 years characterized treated patients.

The CDR3 extends over 13 amino acids. Germline CDR1 reads SNHLY; CDR2 reads FYNNEI. The ends were cut back, 4 bases at V and 6 bases at J, with 10 bases in the middle. The sample holds a few counts of this clone. Its antigen is unidentified. The time point: week 35, safety follow-up. Every single dose of the vaccine, 300 ug of mutant IDH1 20-mer peptide, came with topical imiquimod. In weeks 1, 3, 5, 7, 11, 15, 19 and 23, patients were immunized, eight times in all. Assay: immunoSEQ multiplex PCR; the TCRdb copy retains only in-frame clones and omits some. The table lists about 64,000 clones, 60% to 75% of them singletons.

V and J are TRBV2 and TRBJ1-3; a weak D match, TRBD1 (6 bases). Sequenced material: PBMCs, taken from a glioma patient whose treatment included an IDH1 peptide vaccine. The source is a man aged 50 or older with glioma. This CDR3 is CASSVYRENTIYF. CDR3 sequence (DNA): TGTGCCAGCAGTGTCTACAGGGAAAACACCATATATTTT.